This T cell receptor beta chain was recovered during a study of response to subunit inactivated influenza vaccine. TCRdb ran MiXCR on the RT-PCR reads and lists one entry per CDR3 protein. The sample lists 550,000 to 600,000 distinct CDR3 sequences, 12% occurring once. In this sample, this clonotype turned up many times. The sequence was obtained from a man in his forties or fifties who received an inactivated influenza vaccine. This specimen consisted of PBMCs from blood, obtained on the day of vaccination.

In DNA form, the CDR3 reads TGCAGTGCTAGGGACGACTTAAATGAGCAGTTCTTC. This gives the protein CSARDDLNEQFF. The chain uses TRBV20-1 and TRBJ2-1; D unresolved. Germline V CDR1 and CDR2: DFQATT, SNEGSKA (reference sequence). Trimming shortened V by 3 bases and J by 7 bases, and 10 bases separated the two germline ends. The CDR3 is made up of 12 amino acids.